One T cell receptor beta chain is described in this entry. The sample originates from a study of blood T cell repertoires in COVID-19. Study overall: The origin of the acute and convalescent COVID-19 samples was the United States, Italy and Spain.

The CDR3 has 15 amino acids. V shed 6 bases and J 7 bases; nucleotides not matched to a gene: 7. The V gene's germline CDR1 is SNHLY and CDR2 FYNNEI. Authors' processing steps: For nucleated cells, counts were estimated from reference gene primer amplification. Profiled with immunoSEQ multiplex PCR; TCRdb holds only in-frame clones, not every one. The V and J calls and clone size are taken from that table; D and trimming were inferred from the DNA. Of 290,000 or so clones listed, approximately 93% were seen once; the top ten hold roughly 2.3%. The receptor was derived from a woman in her twenties or thirties with COVID-19, enrolled during active disease. This chain connects TRBV2 to TRBJ1-6; 9 bases are shared with TRBD1. Sequencing used peripheral blood. The DNA of the CDR3 is TGTGCCAGCAGGGTTGGACAGGGGTGGAATTCACCCCTCCACTTT. Translation: CASRVGQGWNSPLHF.